This T cell receptor (beta chain) was documented in a study of T cells after yellow fever vaccination. Per the germline V gene, CDR1 is GTSNPN and CDR2 is SVGIG (reference sequence). V was trimmed by 3 bases and J by 0 bases, leaving 12 bases between them. The CDR3 runs 14 residues. One entry per CDR3 protein results from TCRdb running MiXCR on the 5' RACE reads. The sample records about 130,000 distinct CDR3 sequences, more than 7.5% being singletons. This clonotype was sampled from a man aged 18 to 29 who received the YFV17D yellow fever vaccine. The rearrangement links TRBV30 to TRBJ2-7; D uncertain. Sample: CD8+ T cells sorted from PBMCs, taken on the day of the yellow fever booster vaccination. The CDR3 DNA reads TGTGCCTGGAGGGGGATTGGGCTCTCCTACGAGCAGTACTTC. Translated, it gives CAWRGIGLSYEQYF.